This TCR beta chain was sequenced for a study of T-cell reconstitution after alpha-beta-depleted transplantation in children. TCRbeta library construction was performed incorporating unique molecular identifiers. Each CDR3 protein is one row after TCRdb ran MiXCR on the PCR reads. Altogether some 340,000 distinct CDR3 sequences are present, 10% being singletons, with the ten largest covering 2% to 2.5%. With V trimmed by 4 bases and J by 3 bases, 6 bases remained unmatched. The CDR3 contains 14 residues. Germline V lookup: CDR1 SGHTA, CDR2 FQGNSA. This clonotype has more than one count but fewer than ten.

The TCR was taken from a human donor who donated a stem cell graft to a child with acute lymphoblastic leukemia. Sequencing used PBMCs from the stem cell graft donor, obtained from the stem cell graft. The rearrangement links TRBV7-2 to TRBJ2-7, with TRBD2 matching 7 bases. Here the CDR3 reads CASSYPGLVYEQYF. In DNA form, the CDR3 reads TGTGCCAGCAGCTACCCCGGACTAGTCTACGAGCAGTACTTC.